A selection of T cell receptor beta chains follows, all from one sample in a study of T cell responses to AZD1222 COVID-19 vaccine. Sequencing used immunoSEQ multiplex PCR; TCRdb keeps in-frame clones, though not all of them. The table shows around 110,000 clones, with 91% occurring only once. Sequences were derived from peripheral blood, sampled on day 0 of AZD1222 vaccination. These receptors all come from an adult in good health. Each CDR3 is given with its conserved first and last residue. D genes are given only for firm matches. Some rows mark clone size as missing; the rest say once, few, many or name a class of expanded clone.

V gene	J gene	clone size	D gene	CDR3 protein	CDR3 DNA
TRBV6-1	TRBJ1-5	.	.	CASSAPHGAQGPNQPQHF	TGTGCCAGCAGTGCCCCTCATGGAGCTCAGGGGCCCAATCAGCCCCAGCATTTT
TRBV14	TRBJ1-1	.	.	CASSPRHAVAFF	TGTGCCAGCAGCCCAAGACACGCGGTGGCTTTCTTT
TRBV7-6	TRBJ1-5	once	TRBD1	CASSLTQGGQPQHF	TGTGCCAGCAGCTTAACACAGGGGGGCCAGCCCCAGCATTTT
TRBV13	TRBJ2-6	.	.	CASSPSSGANVLTF	TGTGCCAGCAGCCCGAGCTCTGGGGCCAACGTCCTGACTTTC
TRBV7-3	TRBJ2-1	.	TRBD2	CASSLSGGVYNEQFF	TGTGCCAGCAGCCTTAGCGGGGGGGTATACAATGAGCAGTTCTTC
TRBV6-2/TRBV6-3	TRBJ1-2	few	.	CASSTYRAAAYGYTF	TGTGCCAGCAGTACCTACAGGGCCGCGGCTTATGGCTACACCTTC
TRBV7-9	TRBJ1-5	.	.	CASSLGGTAGPNQPQHF	TGTGCCAGCAGCTTAGGCGGGACGGCCGGCCCCAATCAGCCCCAGCATTTT
TRBV6-2/TRBV6-3	TRBJ1-5	.	TRBD1	CASSLDRVPQPQHF	TGTGCCAGCAGCCTGGACAGGGTACCTCAGCCCCAGCATTTT
TRBV11-3	TRBJ1-1	.	TRBD1	CASSLGTGDTEAFF	TGTGCCAGCAGCTTAGGGACAGGGGACACTGAAGCTTTCTTT
TRBV19	TRBJ2-4	.	.	CASSNAGTKNIQYF	TGTGCCAGTAGTAACGCGGGGACCAAAAACATTCAGTACTTC
TRBV7-9	TRBJ1-5	.	TRBD1	CASSRTGRDQPQHF	TGTGCCAGCAGCCGGACAGGTCGAGATCAGCCCCAGCATTTT